A selection of T cell receptor beta chains follows, all from one sample in a study of shared clonotypes between healthy human individuals. The protocol was immunoSEQ multiplex PCR, while the TCRdb copy is restricted to in-frame clones and leaves out a portion. In the table there are millions of clones, approximately 90% of which are singletons. The sample taken for sequencing was naive CD4+ T cells sorted from blood. The receptors stem from a man younger than 35 in good health. CDR3s leave out the opening cysteine and the closing phenylalanine or tryptophan. The D gene is left open where the match is weak.

TRBV7-9	TRBD1	TRBJ1-4	ASSLLGGDEKLF
TRBV9	-	TRBJ1-1	ASRPQENTEAF
TRBV28	TRBD1	TRBJ2-7	ASSLPGQGGDEQY
TRBV5-4	-	TRBJ2-1	ASSLWGGGVYNEQF
TRBV28	TRBD1	TRBJ1-5	ASSERTGGPFNQPQH
TRBV28	-	TRBJ1-2	ASSLPLSVGRTQGYT
TRBV18	TRBD1	TRBJ1-1	ASSLRTGQNTEAF
TRBV11-2	TRBD1	TRBJ1-4	ASSAMTGTNEKLF
TRBV18	-	TRBJ2-3	ASSPRQTADTQY
TRBV6-1	-	TRBJ1-6	ASSAEINSPLH
TRBV2	TRBD2	TRBJ2-2	ASRGTSGSTGELF
TRBV14	-	TRBJ1-1	ASSQGVRTEAF
TRBV11-2	-	TRBJ2-1	ASSLEVVAAEQF
TRBV11-2	TRBD2	TRBJ2-5	ASRLTSAQETQY
TRBV7-2	TRBD1	TRBJ2-5	ASSTDRGYQETQY
TRBV6-1	-	TRBJ2-6	ATRGSGANVLT
TRBV27	-	TRBJ2-2	ASWGRDTGELF
TRBV5-6	TRBD1	TRBJ2-1	ASSAEGQGAYEQF
TRBV18	TRBD1	TRBJ1-1	ASSGDRNTEAF
TRBV4-3	-	TRBJ2-2	ASSQDWNTGELF
TRBV7-9	TRBD1	TRBJ1-1	ASSLLAGQGVNTEAF
TRBV6-1	TRBD2	TRBJ2-7	ASSPGGGQSEQY
TRBV25-1	-	TRBJ2-7	ASRASASGQY
TRBV5-4	-	TRBJ1-1	ASSPRGGRWPTEAF
TRBV5-1	-	TRBJ1-4	ASSPRGQANEKLF
TRBV6-6	TRBD1	TRBJ1-4	ASSLGQGAEKLF
TRBV6-5	-	TRBJ1-2	ASSYIGGPDGYT
TRBV11-1	-	TRBJ2-2	ASSLTGRANTGELF
TRBV18	TRBD1	TRBJ1-2	ASSPGTGNPYGYT
TRBV10-3	-	TRBJ1-6	AITDRNSPLH
TRBV23-1	TRBD2	TRBJ2-1	ASSQPLETSGSRGSNEQF
TRBV7-9	-	TRBJ2-1	ASSFPQGGYNEQF
TRBV11-3	-	TRBJ2-3	ASSLAGEITDTQY
TRBV7-3	TRBD1	TRBJ2-1	ASSSGTGVYNEQF
TRBV18	TRBD2	TRBJ2-1	ASSPPVAGGNYNEQF
TRBV5-1	-	TRBJ1-1	ASSFPGWNTEAF
TRBV18	TRBD2	TRBJ2-1	ASSPLPLAGVSYNEQF
TRBV28	-	TRBJ1-5	ASSMMGGSGNQPQH
TRBV5-5	-	TRBJ1-1	ASRLGGNTEAF
TRBV4-2	TRBD2	TRBJ2-7	ASSQEVTGGPYEQY
TRBV5-1	-	TRBJ1-1	ASSLDRGTEAF
TRBV30	-	TRBJ1-2	ALVRSRGNYGYT
TRBV5-5	TRBD1	TRBJ1-6	ASSFRGQGESPLH
TRBV5-4	TRBD1	TRBJ1-2	ASTGTGVGYT
TRBV7-9	-	TRBJ2-7	ASSSRRGPGEFHEQY